This T cell receptor (beta chain) was captured by sequencing in a study of monozygotic twins with inflammatory bowel disease (dated by TCRdb to between 2019 and 2020). With regard to the full study: The full study comprised some 30 monozygotic twin pairs: nine German pairs (four IBD-concordant, five IBD-discordant) and 19 IBD-discordant Danish pairs. Within discordant pairs, disease-associated traits were sought mainly by comparing IBD patients with their genetically identical healthy co-twins. Each individual had, on average, about 151 000 unique TCRalpha sequences and 181 000 unique TCRbeta sequences available for analysis. On the study overall, not on this receptor specifically: A decrease in TCRbeta repertoire diversity, as measured by inverse Simpson index, was observed in IBD patients compared with their healthy co-twins. Background noise and inter-individual variability may have been introduced into the repertoires by the differing immunosuppressive treatments among patients. No single strong signal or clonotype linked to IBD turned up in the results, so the idea that one exists was not supported. The analysis was unable to tell different T cell subtypes apart. Compared with healthy twins, IBD patients had fewer clonotypes in common with other individuals, a difference most pronounced in patients showing signs of disease activity. Concordant and discordant twins showed no difference in repertoire similarity, possibly because of limited statistical power.

Library creation used 5' RACE. Preparation of each TCR library used 3,000 to 3,500 ng of total RNA. cDNA was synthesized with SMARTScribe reverse transcriptase in eight separate reactions per sample. During cDNA synthesis, template switching introduced unique molecular identifiers that contained a 6-nucleotide sample barcode. TCRalpha and TCRbeta cDNA was amplified by two nested PCRs of approximately 17 and 9 cycles, with bead purification after each PCR. Before amplification, the cDNA was both treated with uracil DNA-glycosylase and purified with the QIAquick PCR purification kit. The second PCR added Illumina TruSeq-compatible adapters along with sample-specific barcodes. TapeStation and Qubit were used to check library quality and concentration, and 5 ng of each library went into the pool. Sequencing of the pooled libraries was done on an Illumina HiSeq2500 single-index Rapid Run using custom sequencing primers and 2 x 100 bp reads. On the authors' methods: UMI-based consensus assembly with MiGEC version 1.2.6 was used to correct PCR and sequencing errors. MiXCR version 2.1.1 handled V(D)J alignment, clonotype assembly and CDR3 extraction. Gene usage, clonotype sharing and MAIT/NKT TCR abundance were normalised by analysing the top 1000, 10 000 and 20 000 clonotypes per sample. Diversity was computed as the inverse Simpson index with the vegan R package after downsampling to 27 000 UMIs. Paired Mann-Whitney U tests were applied to discordant twin pairs, and Benjamini-Hochberg correction was used for multiple testing. TCRdb reprocessed the reads; each CDR3 protein sequence makes one entry, and DNA is unavailable. The V and J calls were not made by the authors but by TCRdb's processing. The sample's own table lists hundreds of thousands of distinct CDR3 sequences. Of the sample, about 2.3% falls within the top ten clones.

From each donor, an approximately 2.5 ml peripheral blood sample was collected into PAXgene tubes and kept at -80 degrees C. Total RNA was isolated from whole blood with the PAXgene blood miRNA kit on an automated QIAcube, without T cell sorting. Deep TCRalpha and TCRbeta repertoire profiling with unique molecular barcoding was performed on peripheral blood of monozygotic twin pairs concordant or discordant for inflammatory bowel disease. For every twin pair, smoking habits were documented, and each individual was categorised as a current, former or never smoker. The CDR1 and CDR2 encoded by the germline V gene are KGHSH and LQKENI. From the cysteine through the phenylalanine, the CDR3 covers 11 amino acids. The nucleotide record is missing. Notes on this clonotype: Its target antigen remains unknown.

The sample was blood. This receptor was obtained from a human donor with ulcerative colitis or Crohn's disease, or a healthy co-twin of an affected twin (not recorded which). The chain couples TRBV18 to TRBJ2-7; TCRdb returns TRBD1, unconfirmable since there is no DNA. The CDR3 in this case is CASPSFPGQSF.